The TCR beta chain under discussion was sequenced for a study of blood T cell repertoires in COVID-19. Assay: immunoSEQ multiplex PCR; the TCRdb copy retains only in-frame clones and omits some. Found here are about 170,000 clones, 70% to 90% of them singletons; the top ten hold approximately 9.9%. CDR3 length: 10 residues. Unmatched junction bases numbered 0, after V lost 3 bases and J lost 8 bases. The germline gives CDR1 SQVTM, CDR2 ANQGSEA. The rearrangement joins TRBV29-1 to TRBJ1-1, with TRBD1 matching over 7 bases. The TCR sequence derives from a woman aged 55-70 years with COVID-19, enrolled during active disease. Sequencing was done on a sample of peripheral blood. CDR3 DNA: TGCAGCGTTGAGGACAGGGAAGCTTTCTTT. Amino acids: CSVEDREAFF.